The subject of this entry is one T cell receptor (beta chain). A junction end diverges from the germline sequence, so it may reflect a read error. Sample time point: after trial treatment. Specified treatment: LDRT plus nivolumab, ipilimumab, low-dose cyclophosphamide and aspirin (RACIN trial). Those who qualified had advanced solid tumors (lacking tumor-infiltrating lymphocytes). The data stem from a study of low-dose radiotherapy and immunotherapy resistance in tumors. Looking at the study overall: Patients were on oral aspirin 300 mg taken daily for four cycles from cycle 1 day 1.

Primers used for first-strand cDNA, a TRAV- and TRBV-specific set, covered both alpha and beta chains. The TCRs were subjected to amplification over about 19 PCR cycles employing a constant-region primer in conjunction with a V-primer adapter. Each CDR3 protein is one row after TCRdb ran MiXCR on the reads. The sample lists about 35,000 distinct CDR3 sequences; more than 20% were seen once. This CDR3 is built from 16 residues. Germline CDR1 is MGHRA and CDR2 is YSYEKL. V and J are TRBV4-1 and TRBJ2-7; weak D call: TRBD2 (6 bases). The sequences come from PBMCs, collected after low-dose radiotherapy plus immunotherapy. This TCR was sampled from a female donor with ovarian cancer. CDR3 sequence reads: CASSPRGTQSSYEQYF. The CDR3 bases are TGTGCCAGCAGCCCCCGGGGGACTCAGAGCTCCTACGAGCAGTACTTC.